This TCR beta chain was obtained from a study of blood T cell repertoires in COVID-19. Background on the study: Collection of acute and convalescent COVID-19 samples took place in the United States, Italy and Spain.

Authors' analysis steps: Amplification with reference gene primers provided the estimates of nucleated cell counts. The table came from immunoSEQ multiplex PCR; TCRdb's copy has only in-frame clones and leaves some out. The V and J calls and clone size come from that table; D and trimming were worked out from the DNA. This sample has about 240,000 clones, with almost 85% found just once. CDR1 and CDR2 (germline): MNHEY, SVGAGI. This CDR3 has 15 residues. V gave up 2 bases and J gave up 5 bases, with 14 bases separating them. The source material was peripheral blood. The V call is TRBV6-5, the J call TRBJ2-3; the D gene is possibly TRBD1 (5 bases). The sequence came from a man in his fifties with acute or convalescent COVID-19. The CDR3: CASSYRGRVGDTQYF. The CDR3 DNA reads as TGTGCCAGCAGTTACAGGGGCAGGGTCGGAGATACGCAGTATTTT.